Following are 26 T cell receptor beta chains from one sample sequenced in a study of T cells in localized non-small cell lung cancer. The method was immunoSEQ multiplex PCR; TCRdb's version includes in-frame clones alone and lacks a portion of them. This sample has over 1,000 clones, with less than 25% found just once. Sequencing was performed on lung tumor tissue, taken before any cancer treatment. These receptors all come from a male donor at least 60 years old with stage I squamous cell lung carcinoma.

The chain is built from TRBV30 and TRBJ1-1, with 10 positions matching TRBD1. This CDR3 comprises 15 residues. V dropped 3 bases and J dropped 11; count of bases not matched to a gene: 15. Germline V gene lookup returns CDR1 GTSNPN and CDR2 SVGIG (reference sequence). CDR3 nucleotide sequence: TGTGCCTGGAGGACCGACAGGGGGCGATACCTGAGTGCTTTCTTT. Translation gives CAWRTDRGRYLSAFF.

CDR3 residues: CAWSHGGAGLTEQYF. For the CDR3, the DNA is TGTGCCTGGAGCCACGGGGGGGCCGGCCTGACCGAGCAGTACTTC. The chain joins TRBV30 to TRBJ2-7, with 8 bases that match TRBD2. CDR3 length: 15 residues. Germline V CDR1 and CDR2: GTSNPN, SVGIG (reference sequence). Trimming removed 3 bases from V and 6 bases from J; junction bases left unmatched: 13. The variable domain in full, completed from reference TRBV30 and TRBJ2-7, reads SQTIHQWPATLVQPVGSPLSLECTVEGTSNPNLYWYRQAAGRGLQLLFYSVGIGQISSEVPQNLSASRPQDRQFILSSKKLLLSDSGFYLCAWSHGGAGLTEQYFGPGTRLTVT.

This clone was seen a handful of times. This chain uses TRBV11-3 with TRBJ1-5; D gene unclear. CDR3 length equals 15 residues. Germline V gene data show CDR1 as SGHNT and CDR2 as YENEEA. The V end lost 5 bases, the J end lost 0 bases, and 11 bases lay between the germline ends. This CDR3 reads CASSRSPGSNQPQHF. The CDR3 region has the DNA TGTGCCAGCAGCCGATCACCGGGTAGCAATCAGCCCCAGCATTTT.

This chain uses TRBV11-3 with TRBJ2-7; D call uncertain. The CDR3 consists of 14 residues. Germline CDR1 reads SGHNT; CDR2 reads YENEEA. Trimming shortened V by 2 bases and J by 5 bases, and 13 bases separated the two germline ends. As DNA, the CDR3 is TGTGCCAGCAGCTTACTGGTTCTGGACCACGAGCAGTACTTC. Protein product: CASSLLVLDHEQYF.

This clone turned up a few times. This chain joins TRBV15 and TRBJ2-7; 10 positions agree with TRBD2. The V segment lost 0 bases and the J segment 4 bases; nucleotides outside the gene matches: 3. Germline CDR1 and CDR2: LNHNV and YYDKDF (reference sequence). This CDR3 has 15 amino acids. DNA for the CDR3: TGTGCCACCAGCAGAGAACCTAGCGGGAGATACGAGCAGTACTTC. This sequence encodes CATSREPSGRYEQYF.

In its sample, this clone ranks as medium-sized. The chain is built from TRBV6-8 and TRBJ1-2, with D unclear. From germline, CDR1 is MNHGY and CDR2 SAAAGT. The CDR3 covers 14 residues. Trimming removed 7 bases at V and 8 bases at J, with 20 bases between. CDR3 amino acids: CASKLDTTSGGYTF. The DNA of the CDR3 is TGTGCCAGCAAGCTCGACACTACTTCGGGGGGCTACACCTTC.

By share, this clone ranks as large. The chain employs TRBV18 and TRBJ1-1; the match to TRBD1 covers 7 bases. The CDR3 consists of 14 residues. CDR1 is KGHSH and CDR2 is LQKENI in the germline V gene. J was trimmed by 3 bases and V by 6 bases; bases with no gene match: 7. The CDR3, as DNA: TGTGCCAGCTCCCGACAGGGACCGGACACTGAAGCTTTCTTT. Translation: CASSRQGPDTEAFF.

This clone was detected once. The chain couples TRBV19 to TRBJ2-4; TRBD1 agrees at 8 bases. The CDR3 extends over 14 amino acids. Trimming took 5 bases from V and 7 from J; bases not matched to a gene: 7. The germline gives CDR1 LNHDA, CDR2 SQIVND (reference sequence). CDR3 sequence reads: CASSAGQGSNIQYF. The CDR3 region has the DNA TGTGCCAGTAGTGCTGGACAGGGATCCAACATTCAGTACTTC.

The V call is TRBV15, the J call TRBJ1-6, with D maybe TRBD1 (5 bases). Germline V gives CDR1 LNHNV, CDR2 YYDKDF (reference sequence). The CDR3 sequence is 15 residues long. V lost 0 bases and J lost 7, with 10 bases in between. The CDR3 DNA follows: TGTGCCACCAGCAGAGATAGGAGGGGAAATTCACCCCTCCACTTT. The encoded protein is CATSRDRRGNSPLHF.

The chain combines TRBV28 with TRBJ1-3; unclear D gene. The CDR3 has 12 amino acids. Germline CDR1 and CDR2: MDHEN and SYDVKM. The V end was cut by 3 bases, the J end by 5 bases, with 5 bases between. CDR3 nucleotides: TGTGCCAGCAGTTTTTTAAGAAACACCATATATTTT. It specifies CASSFLRNTIYF.

The chain employs TRBV11-3 and TRBJ2-7; 10 nucleotides match TRBD1. After removal of 2 bases from V and 5 bases from J, the junction contained 3 bases not matched to a gene. The V gene's germline CDR1 is SGHNT and CDR2 YENEEA. This CDR3 is built from 14 residues. CDR3 sequence (DNA): TGTGCCAGCAGCTTACCGGGACAGGGGAACGAGCAGTACTTC. It specifies CASSLPGQGNEQYF.

By share of the sample, this clone is large. V usage is TRBV11-3 and J usage is TRBJ2-6; a weak D match, TRBD1 (6 bases). Between the trimmed V and J ends, which lost 5 bases and 4 bases, there was a span of 12 bases. The CDR3 has 15 amino acids. Germline CDR1 reads SGHNT; CDR2 reads YENEEA. This CDR3 is CASSPTGSGANVLTF. The CDR3 region has the DNA TGTGCCAGCAGCCCTACAGGGTCCGGGGCCAACGTCCTGACTTTC.

The gene calls are TRBV6-8 and TRBJ2-1, with 15 bases lining up with TRBD2. Germline CDR1 and CDR2: MNHGY and SAAAGT. The CDR3 is made up of 15 amino acids. V lost 2 bases to trimming and J lost 7 bases; unmatched junction nucleotides: 0. CDR3 residues: CASSYGTSGGNEQFF. For the CDR3, the DNA is TGTGCCAGCAGTTACGGGACTAGCGGGGGGAATGAGCAGTTCTTC.

This clone is deemed large. The chain couples TRBV6-8 to TRBJ1-4; D is unclear. This CDR3 has 14 amino acids. V was clipped by 6 bases and J by 0 bases, with 8 bases between them. Looked up from germline, CDR1 is MNHGY and CDR2 is SAAAGT. CDR3 protein: CASRSAATNEKLFF. The DNA of the CDR3 is TGTGCCAGCAGATCAGCAGCAACTAATGAAAAACTGTTTTTT.

This clone is termed medium-sized. V gene TRBV9 combines with J gene TRBJ2-1, with TRBD2 as a possible D gene (6 bases). Germline-derived CDR1 and CDR2 are SGDLS and YYNGEE. CDR3 size: 14 residues. The V and J ends lost 1 base and 8 bases respectively, with 13 bases between them. The CDR3 spells CASSVQSGSDEQFF. The DNA of the CDR3 is TGTGCCAGCAGCGTACAGAGCGGGTCCGATGAGCAGTTCTTC.

J is TRBJ1-1 and V is TRBV6-8, with a weak D call TRBD1 (5 bases). Trimming cost V 6 bases and J 1 base, with 12 bases left between them. CDR3 length: 14 residues. In germline, CDR1 is MNHGY, CDR2 SAAAGT. CDR3 in DNA: TGTGCCAGCAGCTGGGAGGGGCCGAACACTGAAGCTTTCTTT. Translation gives CASSWEGPNTEAFF.

By share of the sample, this clone is large. The gene calls are TRBV6-8 and TRBJ2-3; 11 bases are shared with TRBD2. Germline lookup yields CDR1 MNHGY and CDR2 SAAAGT. The V gene end was trimmed by 5 bases and the J gene end by 2 bases; junction bases not matched to a gene: 12. The CDR3 is 18 residues long. CDR3 coding DNA: TGTGCCAGCAGTATCTCCCGACTAGCGGGGACCTTCACAGATACGCAGTATTTT. Its translation: CASSISRLAGTFTDTQYF.

V and J are TRBV30 and TRBJ2-7; weak D call: TRBD1 (7 bases). V was clipped by 8 bases and J by 2 bases, with 16 bases between them. This CDR3 has 13 amino acids. Per germline, CDR1 GTSNPN and CDR2 SVGIG (reference sequence). CDR3 protein: CAGGRRGPYEQYF. For the CDR3, the DNA is TGTGCCGGAGGGCGGAGGGGGCCCTACGAGCAGTACTTC.

The gene calls are TRBV12-5 and TRBJ2-7; D remains ambiguous. The V and J ends lost 2 bases and 0 bases respectively, with 2 bases between them. CDR3 length equals 12 residues. Germline V gives CDR1 LGHNT, CDR2 FRNRAP. The CDR3 DNA follows: TGTGCTAGTGGTTTGACCTCCTACGAGCAGTACTTC. As protein: CASGLTSYEQYF.

The J gene is TRBJ2-3, the V gene TRBV6-7; 13 bases fit TRBD2. TRBV6-7 carries the ORF label, with uncertain function. The junction had 14 bases not matched to a gene; V was cut back by 6 bases and J by 2 bases. There are 19 residues in the CDR3. Here the CDR3 reads CASSRRLAGGYTLTDTQYF. The CDR3 DNA sequence: TGTGCCAGCAGCCGTCGACTAGCGGGGGGTTACACCCTCACAGATACGCAGTATTTT.

This clone was seen only a few times. The V call is TRBV6-8, the J call TRBJ1-1, with D possibly being TRBD1 (5 bases). The CDR3 runs to 16 residues. V shed 6 bases and J shed 1 base, with 18 bases lying between them. The germline gives CDR1 MNHGY, CDR2 SAAAGT. The CDR3 here is CASRGRDFHENTEAFF. The CDR3 DNA is TGTGCCAGCAGGGGTCGGGACTTTCATGAGAACACTGAAGCTTTCTTT.

By frequency in the sample, this clone is large. The V gene is TRBV30, the J gene TRBJ1-1; a possible D gene is TRBD1 (6 bases). Trimming left V 4 bases short and J 4 bases short, with 10 bases between. Germline V gives CDR1 GTSNPN, CDR2 SVGIG (reference sequence). The CDR3 sequence is 12 residues long. The CDR3 loop is CAWKGGITEAFF. CDR3 nucleotide sequence: TGTGCCTGGAAAGGGGGGATCACTGAAGCTTTCTTT. Full variable domain (remainder filled in from reference TRBV30 and TRBJ1-1): SQTIHQWPATLVQPVGSPLSLECTVEGTSNPNLYWYRQAAGRGLQLLFYSVGIGQISSEVPQNLSASRPQDRQFILSSKKLLLSDSGFYLCAWKGGITEAFFGQGTRLTVV.

In its sample, this clone was seen a few times. This sequence joins TRBV6-8 and TRBJ2-6; TRBD1 is a possible D gene (5 bases). CDR1 MNHGY and CDR2 SAAAGT come from the germline V gene. The V end was cut by 6 bases, the J end by 0 bases, with 6 bases between. The CDR3 runs 14 residues. Here the CDR3 DNA reads TGTGCCAGCAGACAGGTCTCTGGGGCCAACGTCCTGACTTTC. This sequence encodes CASRQVSGANVLTF.

The chain joins TRBV7-2 to TRBJ2-5; unclear D gene. CDR3 length: 13 amino acids. Germline V gives CDR1 SGHTA, CDR2 FQGNSA. V dropped 5 bases and J dropped 2 bases, with 9 bases sitting between them. CDR3 nucleotide sequence: TGTGCCAGCAGCGCCGGATTGCAAGAGACCCAGTACTTC. It specifies CASSAGLQETQYF.

This clone is deemed medium-sized (0.01 to 0.1%). This sequence joins TRBV11-3 and TRBJ1-3, with D tentatively TRBD1 (5 bases). Germline assignment: CDR1 SGHNT and CDR2 YENEEA. The V gene lost 6 bases and the J gene lost 1 base, with 19 bases spanning the gap. This CDR3 region has 17 residues. CDR3 loop: CASSKGLGGQSGNTIYF. In DNA form, the CDR3 reads TGTGCCAGCAGTAAAGGGCTGGGCGGACAATCTGGAAACACCATATATTTT.

This sequence joins TRBV11-3 and TRBJ2-3; D gene ambiguous. The CDR3 consists of 14 residues. Trimming removed 0 bases at V and 2 bases at J, with 6 bases between. Germline V gives CDR1 SGHNT, CDR2 YENEEA. The CDR3 DNA reads TGTGCCAGCAGCTTAGAGAGAAACACAGATACGCAGTATTTT. This sequence encodes CASSLERNTDTQYF.